These 20 T cell receptor beta chains originate from one sample sequenced in a study of spatial heterogeneity in lung cancer. The time point was: sample taken at primary tumor resection. Whole RNA came from tumor, nontumor lung or frozen PBMC and was sequenced without being sorted. Via MiXCR, TCRdb re-called the 5' RACE reads, giving one row per CDR3 protein. The repertoire has 13,000 or so distinct CDR3 sequences, about 3.9% of them found once; the top ten carry roughly 45%. The sample consisted of PBMCs, taken at surgery. These receptor sequences come from a male donor with early-stage non-small cell lung cancer.

In this sample, this clonotype turned up many times. A library prepared for alpha chains yielded this beta chain as an off-target read; its size is of little meaning. The chain links TRBV12-3 or TRBV12-4 to TRBJ2-7; 11 nucleotides match TRBD1. The CDR3 loop spans 15 amino acids. The J segment lost 3 bases and the V segment lost 3 bases, leaving 4 bases of the junction unmatched. CDR3: CASSFGQGAGYEQYF. CDR3 nucleotide sequence: TGTGCCAGCAGTTTCGGACAGGGGGCTGGCTACGAGCAGTACTTC.

This clonotype was counted ten times or more. As an off-target read in a library built for alpha chains, this beta chain has a frequency of little significance. J is TRBJ2-5 and V is TRBV9, with D maybe TRBD2 (6 bases). Trimming removed 4 bases at V and 5 bases at J, with 15 bases between. Germline loops: CDR1 SGDLS, CDR2 YYNGEE. This CDR3 contains 14 residues. The DNA of the CDR3 is TGTGCCAGCAGCTTCATGGGAGGTGGGGAGACCCAGTACTTC. Residues: CASSFMGGGETQYF.

At least ten counts were recorded for this clonotype. This beta chain represents an off-target read in a library built for alpha chains; its size is of limited meaning. The chain is built from TRBV2 and TRBJ2-7; D is unclear. Germline V CDR1 and CDR2: SNHLY, FYNNEI. The CDR3 runs 14 residues. Deletions cut 3 bases from V and 3 bases from J, with 12 bases between. Here the CDR3 reads CASSEAGRRYEQYF. CDR3 coding DNA: TGTGCCAGCAGTGAGGCAGGCCGGCGCTACGAGCAGTACTTC.

This clonotype was counted many times. This beta chain lies outside the target of a library built for alpha chains; its clone size means little. The V call is TRBV5-1, the J call TRBJ1-1; weak D call: TRBD1 (5 bases). Trimming left V 3 bases short and J 1 base short, with 7 bases between. Germline V gives CDR1 SGHRS, CDR2 YFSETQ. CDR3 length: 13 residues. The CDR3 loop reads CASSSQANTEAFF. The CDR3 DNA is TGCGCCAGCAGCTCACAGGCGAACACTGAAGCTTTCTTT.

This clonotype was recorded many times. Because the library targeted alpha chains, this beta chain is an off-target read whose size means little. This chain links TRBV5-4 with TRBJ2-5; TRBD2 matches at 8 bases. CDR1 is SGHNT and CDR2 is YYREEE in the germline V gene (reference sequence). V lost 4 bases to trimming and J lost 4 bases; unmatched junction nucleotides: 9. The CDR3 totals 15 residues. In DNA, the CDR3 is TGTGCCAGCAGCCCTGGCGCGGGGGGAGCAGAGACCCAGTACTTC. This sequence encodes CASSPGAGGAETQYF.

This clonotype was seen many times. This beta chain was picked up by a library intended for alpha chains and is off target, so its count carries little meaning. The chain carries TRBV20-1 and TRBJ2-5; D assignment may be TRBD1 or TRBD2 (5 bases each). Germline V gene data show CDR1 as DFQATT and CDR2 as SNEGSKA (reference sequence). The CDR3 is 17 amino acids. V was trimmed by 0 bases and J by 1 base, leaving 18 bases between them. As DNA, the CDR3 is TGCAGTGCTAGAGATAGGCCCCCGGGGCAGCCCCAAGAGACCCAGTACTTC. Amino acid sequence: CSARDRPPGQPQETQYF.

The sample holds many counts of this clonotype. A library prepared for alpha chains yielded this beta chain as an off-target read; its size is of little meaning. V is TRBV7-8 and J is TRBJ2-5; 8 bases fit TRBD1. Germline assignment: CDR1 SGHVS and CDR2 FQNEAQ. This CDR3 comprises 15 residues. Unmatched junction bases numbered 10, after V lost 5 bases and J lost 5 bases. In DNA, the CDR3 is TGTGCCAGCAGCGCAACGACAGGGGCGGGGGAGACCCAGTACTTC. The encoded protein is CASSATTGAGETQYF. The variable domain in full, completed from reference TRBV7-8 and TRBJ2-5, reads GAGVSQSPRYKVAKRGQDVALRCDPISGHVSLFWYQQALGQGPEFLTYFQNEAQLDKSGLPSDRFFAERPEGSVSTLKIQRTQQEDSAVYLCASSATTGAGETQYFGPGTRLLVL.

About this clonotype: This beta chain is an off-target read within a library intended for alpha chains, so its frequency means little. The rearrangement uses TRBV7-9 and TRBJ1-6; 7 positions match TRBD1. V lost 4 bases to trimming and J lost 0 bases; unmatched junction nucleotides: 9. Germline loops: CDR1 SEHNR, CDR2 FQNEAQ (reference sequence). The CDR3 has 18 residues. The CDR3 reads CASSYTGAWSSYNSPLHF. DNA for the CDR3: TGTGCCAGCAGCTACACAGGGGCATGGAGCTCCTATAATTCACCCCTCCACTTT.

This clonotype was seen many times. The library was designed around alpha chains, so this beta chain is a stray read whose abundance carries little weight. The chain carries TRBV7-9 and TRBJ2-1; 12 nucleotides match TRBD2. The CDR3 has 14 residues. The V gene's germline CDR1 is SEHNR and CDR2 FQNEAQ (reference sequence). J was trimmed by 10 bases and V by 1 base; bases with no gene match: 2. This chain's CDR3 is CASSLVTSGGEQFF. CDR3 bases: TGTGCCAGCAGCTTAGTGACTAGCGGGGGCGAGCAGTTCTTC.

This clonotype was counted a few times. With the library built for alpha chains, this beta chain is off target and its frequency is not meaningful. The chain recombines TRBV5-1 with TRBJ2-1; weak D call: TRBD1 (6 bases). The CDR3 is made up of 15 amino acids. With 0 bases removed from V and 6 bases from J, the gap between germline ends came to 13 bases. The germline CDR1 and CDR2 sequences are SGHRS and YFSETQ. The CDR3 sequence: CASSLDTGSPNEQFF. CDR3 coding DNA: TGCGCCAGCAGCTTGGATACAGGGTCCCCCAATGAGCAGTTCTTC.

This clonotype has a count of ten or more. The library was designed around alpha chains, so this beta chain is a stray read whose abundance carries little weight. CDR3 DNA: TGCAGTGCTAGCACTAGCGGGAGGGCTGACATTCAGTACTTC. This translates into CSASTSGRADIQYF. V and J are TRBV20-1 and TRBJ2-4, with 13 nucleotides matching TRBD2. The CDR3 spans 14 residues. Per the germline V gene, CDR1 is DFQATT and CDR2 is SNEGSKA (reference sequence). Trimming removed 3 bases from V and 8 bases from J; junction bases left unmatched: 4.

By share, this clonotype counts as medium-sized (0.01 to 0.1%). The library was designed around alpha chains, so this beta chain is a stray read whose abundance carries little weight. The chain joins TRBV20-1 to TRBJ2-1; 13 positions match TRBD2. Germline V lookup: CDR1 DFQATT, CDR2 SNEGSKA (reference sequence). After removal of 5 bases from V and 2 bases from J, the junction contained 9 bases not matched to a gene. The CDR3 has 17 amino acids. Here the CDR3 reads CSAPGLAGPPAYNEQFF. Here the CDR3 DNA reads TGCAGTGCTCCGGGACTAGCGGGACCACCTGCCTACAATGAGCAGTTCTTC.

This clonotype appeared many times. The size of this beta chain means little, since it is a stray read in a library made for alpha chains. V usage is TRBV11-2 and J usage is TRBJ1-6; unclear D gene. CDR3 size: 14 residues. Germline loops: CDR1 SGHAT, CDR2 FQNNGV. Trimming removed 0 bases at V and 7 bases at J, with 7 bases between. Written as DNA, the CDR3 is TGTGCCAGCAGCTTAGATCCAGGAAATTCACCCCTCCACTTT. As protein: CASSLDPGNSPLHF.

This clonotype occurred many times. Found in a library prepared for alpha chains, this beta chain is an off-target read, and its abundance has little meaning. The chain employs TRBV11-2 and TRBJ2-1; 7 bases fit TRBD2. With 5 bases clipped from V and 5 bases from J, the junction kept 3 bases outside the gene matches. This CDR3 is 13 amino acids long. Germline CDR1 SGHAT, CDR2 FQNNGV. The CDR3 protein is CASSRTSDNEQFF. The CDR3 coding sequence is TGTGCCAGCAGCCGTACTAGCGACAATGAGCAGTTCTTC. The whole variable domain, filled in from reference TRBV11-2 and TRBJ2-1, reads EAGVAQSPRYKIIEKRQSVAFWCNPISGHATLYWYQQILGQGPKLLIQFQNNGVVDDSQLPKDRFSAERLKGVDSTLKIQPAKLEDSAVYLCASSRTSDNEQFFGPGTRLTVL.

This clonotype has a count of ten or more. This beta chain is off target for a library built for alpha chains, so its abundance means little. The chain joins TRBV24-1 to TRBJ2-1, with D possibly being TRBD2 (6 bases). From germline, CDR1 is KGHDR and CDR2 SFDVKD. Trimming left V 3 bases short and J 7 bases short, with 12 bases between. The CDR3 sequence is 14 residues long. The CDR3 reads CATSDVLSGNEQFF. The CDR3 DNA reads as TGTGCCACCAGTGATGTGCTTAGCGGTAATGAGCAGTTCTTC.

This clonotype showed up many times. This beta chain is an off-target read within a library intended for alpha chains, so its frequency means little. The V gene is TRBV28, the J gene TRBJ1-3; tentative D call: TRBD1 (6 bases). This CDR3 spans 14 amino acids. The V end lost 3 bases, the J end lost 0 bases, and 6 bases lay between the germline ends. Germline V gene lookup returns CDR1 MDHEN and CDR2 SYDVKM. As DNA, the CDR3 is TGTGCCAGCAGTTTGGACAGCTCTGGAAACACCATATATTTT. As protein: CASSLDSSGNTIYF.

This clonotype showed up many times. As an off-target read in a library built for alpha chains, this beta chain has a frequency of little significance. The V and J genes are TRBV28 and TRBJ2-7; 10 bases fit TRBD1. The V gene's germline CDR1 is MDHEN and CDR2 SYDVKM. This CDR3 spans 14 amino acids. Trimming took 10 bases from V and 6 from J; bases not matched to a gene: 12. The CDR3 loop is CATWDRGRTSEQYF. As DNA, the CDR3 is TGTGCCACCTGGGACAGGGGTAGAACTAGCGAGCAGTACTTC.

This clonotype was found many times. The library was designed around alpha chains, so this beta chain is a stray read whose abundance carries little weight. The chain links TRBV4-3 to TRBJ2-5; TRBD2 matches 11 bases. The CDR3 loop spans 16 amino acids. CDR1 and CDR2 from the germline V gene are LGHNA and YSLEER. The V gene end was trimmed by 1 base and the J gene end by 3 bases; junction bases not matched to a gene: 4. The CDR3 protein is CASSQAILAGEETQYF. The CDR3 DNA reads as TGCGCCAGCAGCCAAGCCATACTAGCGGGAGAAGAGACCCAGTACTTC.

This clonotype came up many times. This beta chain is off target for a library built for alpha chains, so its abundance means little. V gene TRBV5-1 combines with J gene TRBJ2-1, with D hard to call. Trimming removed 5 bases at V and 4 bases at J, with 7 bases between. There are 12 residues in the CDR3. The germline gives CDR1 SGHRS, CDR2 YFSETQ. CDR3 coding DNA: TGCGCCAGCAGAACGGAATACAATGAGCAGTTCTTC. Its protein product is CASRTEYNEQFF.

This clonotype was seen repeatedly, ten times or more. With the library built for alpha chains, this beta chain is off target and its frequency is not meaningful. The chain employs TRBV28 and TRBJ1-6; D may be TRBD1 (6 bases). This CDR3 is built from 20 residues. Germline-derived CDR1 and CDR2 are MDHEN and SYDVKM. The germline V and J ends were trimmed by 6 bases and 0 bases, with 24 bases remaining between them. The CDR3 reads CASSSPGGQGMGSYNSPLHF. CDR3 nucleotides: TGTGCCAGCAGCTCCCCTGGGGGGCAGGGGATGGGCTCCTATAATTCACCCCTCCACTTT.